The clone carrying this T cell receptor beta chain was seen many times. The target antigen is unknown. In germline, CDR1 is LGHDT, CDR2 YNNKEL (reference sequence). The CDR3 runs 12 residues. With 5 bases removed from V and 2 bases from J, the gap between germline ends came to 7 bases. These data come from a study of blood T cells in healthy people across ages. The study, taken as a whole, reports: Because sorting was not performed, PBMCs prevented conclusive naive versus antigen-experienced comparison. With naive T cell percentage, TCR beta diversity showed a strong correlation. Possibly confounding the expanded clonotype changes was the fact that donor CMV status was unknown.

Primed by a sample-barcoded 5' primer and a J-beta primer mix, a second PCR proceeded for about 7 to 11 cycles. Every cDNA was tagged by a template-switch adaptor with 12 random nucleotides. TCRdb reprocessed the 5' RACE reads with MiXCR, giving one entry per CDR3 protein. The sample includes about 650,000 distinct CDR3 sequences, 32% seen only once; the top ten take about 16%. Sequenced sample: blood. This TCR came from a woman older than 75 in good health. This chain connects TRBV3-1 to TRBJ2-7; unclear D gene. CDR3 region: CASSTTAYEQYF. Written as DNA, the CDR3 is TGTGCCAGCAGCACTACAGCCTACGAGCAGTACTTC.